This T cell receptor (beta chain) is drawn from a study of blood T cell repertoires in COVID-19. Background on the study: The samples span acute and convalescent COVID-19 from the United States, Italy and Spain. The cDNA or gDNA used as material had been derived from T cells, B-cell-depleted T cells, or PBMCs.

Trimming left V 2 bases short and J 5 bases short, with 12 bases between. There are 14 residues in the CDR3. Germline CDR1 KGHSH, CDR2 LQKENI. Here immunoSEQ multiplex PCR was the method, and the copy in TCRdb shows in-frame clones only, minus some. The sample records about 160,000 clones, about 87% being singletons. Sample: peripheral blood. The gene calls are TRBV18 and TRBJ1-1, with D tentatively TRBD1 (5 bases). The TCR originated in a woman aged 70-85 years with COVID-19, enrolled during active disease. The CDR3 region has the DNA TGTGCCAGCTCACCAGACCGCGGGGGGACTGAAGCTTTCTTT. Amino acids: CASSPDRGGTEAFF.